Following are 26 T cell receptor beta chains from one sample sequenced in a study of shared clonotypes between healthy human individuals (TCRdb year 2020). The method behind the library was the immunoSEQ multiplex PCR assay. As stored in TCRdb, this immuneACCESS dataset retains in-frame rearrangements with V and J assigned. A fraction of the clones does not appear; measured against another copy, unresolved V genes explain less than half of the discrepancy, and the remainder lacks a known reason. A total of more than 2,000,000 clones appear in this sample, roughly 92% of them only once. Over 0.12% of the sample goes to the ten largest clones. The sequenced sample was naive CD4+ T cells sorted from blood. The cell subset or site label corresponds to: CD45RA+ positively selected. These receptors were taken from a young man in good health.

This clone has only one observation. Other DNA variants within this sample encode the same CDR3. V is TRBV5-1 and J is TRBJ2-3; tentatively, D is TRBD1 (5 bases). The V end lost 4 bases, the J end lost 2 bases, and 11 bases lay between the germline ends. This CDR3 contains 14 residues. From germline, CDR1 is SGHRS and CDR2 YFSETQ. The DNA for the CDR3 is TGCGCCAGCAGCCTTGGACAATCCACAGATACGCAGTATTTT. It translates to CASSLGQSTDTQYF.

V is TRBV2 and J is TRBJ1-1; TRBD1 aligns across 9 bases. CDR3 length: 12 residues. Trimming cost V 8 bases and J 8 bases; bases outside gene matches: 6. Germline CDR1 and CDR2: SNHLY and FYNNEI. The CDR3 coding sequence is TGTGCCAGCTTTCCGGACAGGGGAGAAGCTTTCTTT. Residues: CASFPDRGEAFF.

This clone has a single count. Within the sample, other DNA sequences also encode this same CDR3. The CDR3 sequence is CAWSREVGQPQHF. CDR3 nucleotides: TGTGCCTGGAGTCGGGAAGTGGGTCAGCCCCAGCATTTT. This sequence joins TRBV30 and TRBJ1-5; no firm D call. V was pared by 2 bases and J by 6 bases, with 11 bases between. The germline CDR1 and CDR2 sequences are GTSNPN and SVGIG (reference sequence). CDR3 size: 13 residues.

V usage is TRBV10-3 and J usage is TRBJ2-7, with D perhaps TRBD2 (6 bases). Germline CDR1 is ENHRY and CDR2 is SYGVKD. The V end lost 7 bases, the J end lost 3 bases, and 16 bases lay between the germline ends. CDR3 length: 14 residues. CDR3 bases: TGTGCCATCACTCCGCGGCGGGATAACTACGAGCAGTACTTC. It is translated as CAITPRRDNYEQYF.

The V and J genes are TRBV30 and TRBJ2-3; 8 nucleotides match TRBD2. Per the germline V gene, CDR1 is GTSNPN and CDR2 is SVGIG (reference sequence). This CDR3 is 15 amino acids long. V shed 1 base, J shed 6 bases, and the junction held 9 bases outside the gene matches. The CDR3, as DNA: TGTGCCTGGAGTGCAACCGGGACTAGTGGCGATACGCAGTATTTT. This translates into CAWSATGTSGDTQYF.

The V and J genes are TRBV6-5 and TRBJ1-5; 7 bases agree with TRBD1. The CDR3 loop spans 12 amino acids. V shed 10 bases and J 5 bases; nucleotides not matched to a gene: 5. CDR1 and CDR2 from the germline V gene are MNHEY and SVGAGI. The CDR3 loop is CATRQGDQPQHF. The DNA of the CDR3 is TGTGCCACCAGACAGGGTGATCAGCCCCAGCATTTT.

The V and J genes are TRBV5-1 and TRBJ1-6; 7 bases match TRBD1. This CDR3 contains 14 residues. Germline lookup yields CDR1 SGHRS and CDR2 YFSETQ. V shed 3 bases, J shed 7 bases, and the junction held 4 bases outside the gene matches. The CDR3 DNA follows: TGCGCCAGCAGCTGGGGGACAGAGAATTCACCCCTCCACTTT. This sequence encodes CASSWGTENSPLHF. The full variable domain, with the rest looked up from reference TRBV5-1 and TRBJ1-6, is KAGVTQTPRYLIKTRGQQVTLSCSPISGHRSVSWYQQTPGQGLQFLFEYFSETQRNKGNFPGRFSGRQFSNSRSEMNVSTLELGDSALYLCASSWGTENSPLHFGNGTRLTVT.

The chain combines TRBV6-6 with TRBJ2-1; 11 bases align to TRBD2. The ends lost 6 bases at V and 7 bases at J; junction bases unmatched: 11. The CDR3 sequence is 16 residues long. Per the germline V gene, CDR1 is MNHNY and CDR2 is SVGAGI (reference sequence). CDR3 sequence: CASSSLAGGTGNEQFF. The CDR3 DNA reads TGTGCCAGCAGCTCCCTAGCGGGAGGTACAGGGAATGAGCAGTTCTTC.

The genes are TRBV7-2 and TRBJ2-7; no firm D call. CDR1 SGHTA and CDR2 FQGNSA come from the germline V gene. Trimming shortened V by 2 bases and J by 1 base, and 6 bases separated the two germline ends. The CDR3 runs 13 residues. In nucleotides, the CDR3 is TGTGCCAGCAGCTTAACAGAATCCTACGAGCAGTACTTC. It codes for CASSLTESYEQYF.

A few counts support this clone. The chain couples TRBV7-2 to TRBJ2-3; 8 bases match TRBD2. The germline V gene encodes CDR1 SGHTA and CDR2 FQGNSA. The CDR3 is 15 amino acids. Trimming removed 5 bases from V and 2 bases from J; junction bases left unmatched: 6. Written as DNA, the CDR3 is TGTGCCAGCAGCCTGACTAGCGAACCCACAGATACGCAGTATTTT. Its protein product is CASSLTSEPTDTQYF.

The V call is TRBV30, the J call TRBJ1-2; TRBD1 matches 8 bases. CDR3 length equals 13 residues. V was clipped by 5 bases and J by 4 bases; unmatched bases: 6. From germline, CDR1 is GTSNPN and CDR2 SVGIG (reference sequence). CDR3 nucleotide sequence: TGTGCCTGGCATTCCGGGACAGGCTATGGCTACACCTTC. This translates into CAWHSGTGYGYTF.

This chain connects TRBV6-1 to TRBJ1-1; no firm D call. Germline V gene lookup returns CDR1 MNHNS and CDR2 SASEGT. V was cut by 0 bases and J by 7 bases, with 9 bases left in between. This CDR3 has 13 residues. The CDR3 region has the DNA TGTGCCAGCAGTGAAGCGCTCGGCGGTGAAGCTTTCTTT. This encodes CASSEALGGEAFF.

The chain recombines TRBV4-3 with TRBJ2-1; 7 bases match TRBD2. J was trimmed by 8 bases and V by 1 base; bases with no gene match: 5. The CDR3 has 14 amino acids. The germline V gene encodes CDR1 LGHNA and CDR2 YSLEER. The CDR3 sequence: CASSQVAGEHEQFF. The DNA of the CDR3 is TGCGCCAGCAGCCAAGTGGCGGGAGAGCATGAGCAGTTCTTC.

The gene calls are TRBV5-1 and TRBJ2-3; 12 nucleotides match TRBD2. The V gene end was trimmed by 0 bases and the J gene end by 2 bases; junction bases not matched to a gene: 7. From germline, CDR1 is SGHRS and CDR2 YFSETQ. The CDR3 is 18 residues long. This chain's CDR3 is CASSLEASGGAHTDTQYF. The CDR3 nucleotides are TGCGCCAGCAGCTTGGAGGCTAGCGGGGGGGCCCACACAGATACGCAGTATTTT.

The V call is TRBV29-1, the J call TRBJ2-5; D is perhaps TRBD1 or TRBD2 (6 bases each). CDR3 length: 14 residues. V lost 2 bases, J lost 4 bases, and 14 bases lay in between. Germline-derived CDR1 and CDR2 are SQVTM and ANQGSEA. CDR3 coding DNA: TGCAGCGTTGAACTCGGGGGCTTAGGAGAGACCCAGTACTTC. As protein: CSVELGGLGETQYF.

The genes are TRBV5-4 and TRBJ2-3, with 7 bases fitting TRBD2. CDR1 SGHNT and CDR2 YYREEE come from the germline V gene (reference sequence). The V and J ends lost 2 bases and 4 bases, in that order; junction bases with no gene match: 7. The CDR3 runs 15 residues. The CDR3 bases are TGTGCCAGCAGCTTCGACCCGGGGGGATCAGATACGCAGTATTTT. As protein: CASSFDPGGSDTQYF. Full variable domain (missing parts from reference TRBV5-4 and TRBJ2-3): ETGVTQSPTHLIKTRGQQVTLRCSSQSGHNTVSWYQQALGQGPQFIFQYYREEENGRGNFPPRFSGLQFPNYSSELNVNALELDDSALYLCASSFDPGGSDTQYFGPGTRLTVL.

CDR3 region: CASSPHTGTSGANEQFF. CDR3 sequence (DNA): TGTGCCAGCAGCCCACACACCGGGACTAGCGGGGCCAATGAGCAGTTCTTC. V usage is TRBV9 and J usage is TRBJ2-1; 13 nucleotides align to TRBD2. The V and J ends lost 4 bases and 6 bases, in that order; junction bases with no gene match: 10. Germline-derived CDR1 and CDR2 are SGDLS and YYNGEE. This CDR3 is 17 amino acids long.

The chain links TRBV27 to TRBJ2-7; D possibly corresponds to TRBD2 (5 bases). This CDR3 has 16 residues. The V gene's germline CDR1 is MNHEY and CDR2 SMNVEV (reference sequence). Trimming shortened V by 2 bases and J by 0 bases, and 14 bases separated the two germline ends. This CDR3 is CASSLIPPGDSYEQYF. For the CDR3, the DNA is TGTGCCAGCAGTTTAATCCCACCCGGGGACTCCTACGAGCAGTACTTC.

In DNA, the CDR3 is TGTGCCAGCGATCTAGCTGTAAAAGTTTCTAATGAGCAGTTCTTC. Protein product: CASDLAVKVSNEQFF. The chain employs TRBV6-6 and TRBJ2-1; D may be TRBD2 (5 bases). CDR3 length: 15 amino acids. Trimming shortened V by 8 bases and J by 7 bases, and 21 bases separated the two germline ends. CDR1 is MNHNY, CDR2 SVGAGI, per germline (reference sequence).

V and J are TRBV6-5 and TRBJ2-5; 9 bases line up with TRBD1. Germline assignment: CDR1 MNHEY and CDR2 SVGAGI. Losses at the gene ends were 6 bases for V and 4 bases for J; bases not matched to a gene: 9. CDR3 length equals 15 residues. In DNA, the CDR3 is TGTGCCAGCAGCCAAACACAGGGGGCACGAGAGACCCAGTACTTC. It specifies CASSQTQGARETQYF.

As to this clone: Other DNA sequences in this specimen translate into the identical CDR3. The J gene is TRBJ2-7, the V gene TRBV6-6, with 7 bases fitting TRBD1. Germline loops: CDR1 MNHNY, CDR2 SVGAGI (reference sequence). The CDR3 contains 14 residues. The V segment lost 5 bases and the J segment 1 base; nucleotides outside the gene matches: 5. The CDR3 DNA follows: TGTGCCAGCAGTCCCCGGGGACAGTCCTACGAGCAGTACTTC. This sequence encodes CASSPRGQSYEQYF.

The J gene is TRBJ1-2, the V gene TRBV4-2; no clear D. CDR3 length: 16 residues. CDR1 LGHNA and CDR2 YNFKEQ come from the germline V gene. V was pared by 2 bases and J by 4 bases, with 17 bases between. The CDR3 DNA follows: TGTGCCAGCAGCCAACGCCCCCCGGGCAGCAGCTATGGCTACACCTTC. Its translation: CASSQRPPGSSYGYTF.

The chain recombines TRBV4-3 with TRBJ1-1; possibly TRBD1 for D (5 bases). The V end was cut by 0 bases, the J end by 3 bases, with 11 bases between. Germline assignment: CDR1 LGHNA and CDR2 YSLEER. The CDR3 sequence is 15 residues long. The CDR3 loop reads CASSQDRQGYTEAFF. CDR3 nucleotides: TGCGCCAGCAGCCAAGATAGGCAGGGATACACTGAAGCTTTCTTT.

V gene TRBV6-6 combines with J gene TRBJ1-2, with TRBD1 identical over 11 bases. With 4 bases clipped from V and 4 bases from J, the junction kept 5 bases outside the gene matches. The CDR3 totals 15 residues. Germline V gene lookup returns CDR1 MNHNY and CDR2 SVGAGI (reference sequence). The CDR3 here is CASSSRDRGFYGYTF. The CDR3 nucleotides read TGTGCCAGCAGTTCTCGGGACAGGGGGTTCTATGGCTACACCTTC.

This clone was observed a single time. This CDR3 reads CASSQTRLSSYEQYF. The CDR3 DNA sequence: TGTGCCAGCAGCCAAACCCGACTGAGCTCCTACGAGCAGTACTTC. The J gene is TRBJ2-7, the V gene TRBV16; D uncertain. Germline lookup yields CDR1 KGHSY and CDR2 FQNENV. The CDR3 loop spans 15 amino acids. V was clipped by 2 bases and J by 0 bases, with 11 bases between them.

The gene calls are TRBV5-1 and TRBJ2-5; TRBD1 matches at 9 bases. Per germline, CDR1 SGHRS and CDR2 YFSETQ. The ends lost 1 base at V and 2 bases at J; junction bases unmatched: 3. This CDR3 region has 15 residues. The CDR3 reads CASSLRGQGQETQYF. The CDR3 bases are TGCGCCAGCAGCTTGCGGGGACAGGGACAAGAGACCCAGTACTTC.